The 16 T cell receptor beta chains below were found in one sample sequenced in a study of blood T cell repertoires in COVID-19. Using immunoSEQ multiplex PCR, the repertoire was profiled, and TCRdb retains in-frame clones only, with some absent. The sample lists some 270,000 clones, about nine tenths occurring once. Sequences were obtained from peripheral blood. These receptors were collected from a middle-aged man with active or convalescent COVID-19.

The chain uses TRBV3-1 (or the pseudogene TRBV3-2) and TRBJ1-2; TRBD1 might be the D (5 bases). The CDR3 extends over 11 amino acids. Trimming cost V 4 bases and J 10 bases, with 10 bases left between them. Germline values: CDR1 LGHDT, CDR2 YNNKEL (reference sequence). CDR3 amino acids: CASSRFRVYTF. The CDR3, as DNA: TGTGCCAGCAGCCGATTCAGGGTCTACACCTTC.

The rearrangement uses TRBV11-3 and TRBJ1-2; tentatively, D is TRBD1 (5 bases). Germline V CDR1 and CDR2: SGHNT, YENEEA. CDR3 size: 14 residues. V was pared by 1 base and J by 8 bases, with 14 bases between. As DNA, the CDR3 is TGTGCCAGCAGCTTAGCCAAGGGGAGGTACGGCTACACCTTC. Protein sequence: CASSLAKGRYGYTF.

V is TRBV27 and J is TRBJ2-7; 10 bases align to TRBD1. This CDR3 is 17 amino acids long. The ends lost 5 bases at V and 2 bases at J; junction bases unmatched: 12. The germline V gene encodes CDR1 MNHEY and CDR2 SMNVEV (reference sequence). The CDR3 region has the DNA TGTGCCAGCAGTCCAAGAGGCTGGACAGGGGGAGCCTACGAGCAGTACTTC. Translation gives CASSPRGWTGGAYEQYF.

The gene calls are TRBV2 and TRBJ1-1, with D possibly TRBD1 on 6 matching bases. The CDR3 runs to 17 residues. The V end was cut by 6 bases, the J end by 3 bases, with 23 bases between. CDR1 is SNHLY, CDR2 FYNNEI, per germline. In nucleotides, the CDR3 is TGTGCCAGCAGAGATACCGGGACAATGGGGGTGGACACTGAAGCTTTCTTT. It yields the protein CASRDTGTMGVDTEAFF.

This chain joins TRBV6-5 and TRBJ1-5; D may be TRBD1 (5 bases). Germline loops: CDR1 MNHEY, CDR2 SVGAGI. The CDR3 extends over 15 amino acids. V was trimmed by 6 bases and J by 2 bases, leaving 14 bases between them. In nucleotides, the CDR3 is TGTGCCAGCAGCGTGGGGGGTCGGGGCAATCAGCCCCAGCATTTT. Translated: CASSVGGRGNQPQHF.

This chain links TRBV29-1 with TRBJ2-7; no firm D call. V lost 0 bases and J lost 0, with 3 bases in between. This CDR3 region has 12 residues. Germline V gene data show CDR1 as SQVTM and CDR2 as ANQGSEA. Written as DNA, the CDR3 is TGCAGCGTTGAAGACAACTCCTACGAGCAGTACTTC. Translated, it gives CSVEDNSYEQYF.

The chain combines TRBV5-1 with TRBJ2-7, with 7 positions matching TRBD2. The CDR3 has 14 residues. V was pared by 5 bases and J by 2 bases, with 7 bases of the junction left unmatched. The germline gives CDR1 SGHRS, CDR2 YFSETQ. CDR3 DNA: TGCGCCAGCAGGCCGAGCGGGATCACCTACGAGCAGTACTTC. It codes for CASRPSGITYEQYF.

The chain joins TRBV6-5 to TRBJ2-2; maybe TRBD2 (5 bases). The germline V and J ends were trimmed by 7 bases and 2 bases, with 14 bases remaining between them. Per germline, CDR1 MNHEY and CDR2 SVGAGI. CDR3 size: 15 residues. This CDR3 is CASTIWRVNTGELFF. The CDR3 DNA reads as TGTGCCAGCACTATTTGGCGGGTAAACACCGGGGAGCTGTTTTTT.

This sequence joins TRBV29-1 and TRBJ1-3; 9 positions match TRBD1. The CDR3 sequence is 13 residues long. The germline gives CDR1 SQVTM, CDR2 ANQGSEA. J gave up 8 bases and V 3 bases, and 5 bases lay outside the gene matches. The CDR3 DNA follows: TGCAGCGTTGACATGGGACAGGGAGACACCATATATTTT. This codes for CSVDMGQGDTIYF.

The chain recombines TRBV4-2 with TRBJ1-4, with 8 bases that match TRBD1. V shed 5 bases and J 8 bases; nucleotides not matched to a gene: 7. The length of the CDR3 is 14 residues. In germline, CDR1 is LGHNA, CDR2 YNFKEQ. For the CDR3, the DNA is TGTGCCAGCAGCTCCGACAGGGGAGGAGAAAAACTGTTTTTT. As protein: CASSSDRGGEKLFF.

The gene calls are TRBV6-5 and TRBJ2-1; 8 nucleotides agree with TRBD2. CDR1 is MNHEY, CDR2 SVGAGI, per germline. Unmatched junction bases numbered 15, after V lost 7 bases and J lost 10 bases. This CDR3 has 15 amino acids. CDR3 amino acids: CASTPTSGPASEQFF. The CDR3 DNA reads TGTGCCAGCACCCCCACTAGCGGTCCGGCCAGCGAGCAGTTCTTC.

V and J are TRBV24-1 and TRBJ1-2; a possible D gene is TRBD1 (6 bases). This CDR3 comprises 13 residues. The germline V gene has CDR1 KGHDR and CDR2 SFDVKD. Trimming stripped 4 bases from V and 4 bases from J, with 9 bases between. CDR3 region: CATSEPTGYGYTF. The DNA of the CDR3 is TGTGCCACCAGTGAGCCGACAGGCTATGGCTACACCTTC.

In nucleotides, the CDR3 is TGCGCCAGCAGCTTGGTTCTAGCGGGAGACACAGATACGCAGTATTTT. It is translated as CASSLVLAGDTDTQYF. The chain has TRBV5-1 and TRBJ2-3; 10 positions match TRBD2. This CDR3 is built from 16 residues. V gave up 0 bases and J gave up 2 bases; unmatched junction bases: 3. CDR1 is SGHRS, CDR2 YFSETQ, per germline.

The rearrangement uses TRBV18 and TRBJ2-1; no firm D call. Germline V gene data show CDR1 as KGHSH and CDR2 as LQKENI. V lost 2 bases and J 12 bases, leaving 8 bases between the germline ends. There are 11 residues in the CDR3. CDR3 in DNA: TGTGCCAGCTCACCAAGTTTCGGGCAGTTCTTC. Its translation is CASSPSFGQFF.

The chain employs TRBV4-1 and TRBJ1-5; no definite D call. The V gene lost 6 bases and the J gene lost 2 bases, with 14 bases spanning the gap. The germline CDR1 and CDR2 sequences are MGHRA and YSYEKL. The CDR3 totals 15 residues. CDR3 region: CASRPDGGGNQPQHF. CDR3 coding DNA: TGCGCCAGCAGGCCAGACGGCGGTGGCAATCAGCCCCAGCATTTT.

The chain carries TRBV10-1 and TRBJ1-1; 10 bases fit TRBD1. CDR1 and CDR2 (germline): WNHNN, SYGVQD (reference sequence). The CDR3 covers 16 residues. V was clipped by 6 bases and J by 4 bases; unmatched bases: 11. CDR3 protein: CASSGDRDRGITEAFF. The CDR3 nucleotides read TGCGCCAGCAGCGGGGATCGGGACAGGGGAATCACTGAAGCTTTCTTT.